A single sample is the source of the 5 T cell receptor beta chains below, sequenced in a study of T cell changes during pregnancy in multiple sclerosis. Repertoires were generated with immunoSEQ multiplex PCR, while TCRdb's copy carries only in-frame clones and drops some. The sample shows about 36,000 clones, about nine tenths of them seen only once. The source material was CD4+ T cells from peripheral blood mononuclear cells, sampled in the second trimester of pregnancy. The receptors stem from a female donor in good health, enrolled as a control in a pregnancy study.

This chain joins TRBV7-8 and TRBJ1-1, with D perhaps TRBD1 (5 bases). The CDR3 is 14 residues long. Per the germline V gene, CDR1 is SGHVS and CDR2 is FQNEAQ. The germline V and J ends were trimmed by 2 bases and 0 bases, with 7 bases remaining between them. CDR3: CASSLTDMNTEAFF. The CDR3 DNA reads TGTGCCAGCAGCTTAACGGACATGAACACTGAAGCTTTCTTT.

In the case of this clone: The junction and the germline gene differ at one end; a read error may be behind it. The chain joins TRBV11-2 to TRBJ2-1; 9 nucleotides line up with TRBD2. Germline CDR1 reads SGHAT; CDR2 reads FQNNGV. The CDR3 runs to 15 residues. The DNA for the CDR3 is TGTGCCAGCAGCTATGAGGGTTATGGGCGGGAGGGACCAATCTTC. Translated, it gives CASSYEGYGREGPIF.

The gene calls are TRBV27 and TRBJ1-2; tentative D call: TRBD1 (6 bases). Trimming took off 3 bases at V and 7 bases at J, with 12 bases between the two ends. CDR3 size: 13 residues. CDR1 is MNHEY, CDR2 SMNVEV, per germline (reference sequence). The CDR3 spells CASSFRQGSGYTF. The CDR3 DNA is TGTGCCAGCAGTTTTCGGCAGGGGTCTGGCTACACCTTC.

The V gene is TRBV6-1, the J gene TRBJ1-4; a weak D match, TRBD1 (6 bases). V dropped 5 bases and J dropped 5 bases, with 12 bases sitting between them. Germline lookup yields CDR1 MNHNS and CDR2 SASEGT. The CDR3 spans 14 residues. The CDR3 is CASSRTEPNEKLFF. CDR3 DNA: TGTGCCAGCAGTCGGACAGAACCAAATGAAAAACTGTTTTTT.

This chain links TRBV27 with TRBJ1-5; unclear D gene. The CDR3 is 17 residues long. Germline V gene lookup returns CDR1 MNHEY and CDR2 SMNVEV (reference sequence). V was cut by 4 bases and J by 0 bases, with 16 bases left in between. Written as DNA, the CDR3 is TGTGCCAGCAGTTCCCTCGGGGTACTCCGTAGCAATCAGCCCCAGCATTTT. It translates to CASSSLGVLRSNQPQHF.